This TCR beta chain was captured by sequencing in a study of blood T cell repertoires in COVID-19. Study-level information: Samples came from the United States, Italy and Spain, spanning acute and convalescent COVID-19.

While infection was still active, Seattle patients were enrolled and then followed longitudinally. In the authors' methods: Amplified reference gene primers provided the basis for estimating nucleated cell counts. The repertoire was sequenced with immunoSEQ multiplex PCR; TCRdb's copy has only in-frame clones and lacks some. V, J and clone size derive from that table, while D and trimming were established from the DNA sequence. The data hold 400,000 or so clones, with 80% to 90% observed a single time. This receptor was identified in a man in his late teens or twenties with COVID-19, enrolled during active disease. The specimen sequenced was peripheral blood.

The CDR3 loop is CASSLIGLSPNEQFF. In DNA, the CDR3 is TGCGCCAGCAGCCTCATCGGACTCTCCCCAAATGAGCAGTTCTTC. The V gene is TRBV4-1, the J gene TRBJ2-1; D might be TRBD2 (5 bases). The CDR3 is made up of 15 amino acids. The germline gives CDR1 MGHRA, CDR2 YSYEKL. V lost 4 bases and J lost 7, with 17 bases in between.